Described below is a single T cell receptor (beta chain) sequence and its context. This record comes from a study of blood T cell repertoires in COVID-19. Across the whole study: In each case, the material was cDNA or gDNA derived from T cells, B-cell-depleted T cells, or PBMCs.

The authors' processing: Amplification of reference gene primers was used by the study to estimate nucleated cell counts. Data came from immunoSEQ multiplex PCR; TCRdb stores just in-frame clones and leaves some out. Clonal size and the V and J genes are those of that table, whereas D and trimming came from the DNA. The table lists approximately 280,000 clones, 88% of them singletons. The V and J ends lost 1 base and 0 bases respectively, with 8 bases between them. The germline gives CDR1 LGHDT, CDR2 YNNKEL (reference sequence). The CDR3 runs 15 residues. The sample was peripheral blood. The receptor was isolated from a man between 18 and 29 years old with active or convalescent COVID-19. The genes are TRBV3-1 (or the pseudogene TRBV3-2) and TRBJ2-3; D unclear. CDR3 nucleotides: TGTGCCAGCAGCCAAGTAATTACTAGCACAGATACGCAGTATTTT. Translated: CASSQVITSTDTQYF.